Below are 25 T cell receptor beta chains sequenced from a single sample in a study of identical twins. TCRdb analysed the 5' RACE reads with MiXCR anew, one entry per CDR3 protein. The profile shows 1,800,000 or so distinct CDR3 sequences, about 32% of them singletons. The specimen sequenced was cord blood. These TCRs come from a newborn girl in good health.

The rearrangement links TRBV28 to TRBJ1-1, with TRBD1 identical over 8 bases. CDR3 length: 14 amino acids. Germline-derived CDR1 and CDR2 are MDHEN and SYDVKM. Trimming removed 2 bases from V and 8 bases from J; junction bases left unmatched: 7. Here the CDR3 reads CASSLTGGLREAFF. CDR3 DNA sequence: TGTGCCAGCAGTTTAACAGGGGGATTGAGAGAAGCTTTCTTT.

This clonotype has more than one count but fewer than ten. This chain uses TRBV20-1 with TRBJ2-1; 12 nucleotides line up with TRBD2. The CDR3 totals 15 residues. CDR1 and CDR2 from the germline V gene are DFQATT and SNEGSKA (reference sequence). V dropped 5 bases and J dropped 7; count of bases not matched to a gene: 9. This CDR3 is CSAPSGGAVLNEQFF. Written as DNA, the CDR3 is TGCAGTGCTCCTAGCGGGGGGGCCGTGTTGAATGAGCAGTTCTTC.

The chain's CDR3 is CASSIPGTGTYEQYF. In DNA form, the CDR3 reads TGTGCCAGCAGTATCCCCGGGACAGGGACCTACGAGCAGTACTTC. The chain couples TRBV28 to TRBJ2-7; 9 bases agree with TRBD1. Germline CDR1 MDHEN, CDR2 SYDVKM. CDR3 size: 15 residues. Germline trimming cut 5 bases from V and 2 bases from J; bases unmatched to any gene: 7.

This sequence joins TRBV2 and TRBJ1-2; a possible D gene is TRBD1 (6 bases). CDR3 length equals 11 residues. Germline V CDR1 and CDR2: SNHLY, FYNNEI. V lost 4 bases to trimming and J lost 10 bases, with 10 bases between them. CDR3 loop: CASSGQVIYTF. CDR3 coding DNA: TGTGCCAGCAGTGGACAGGTTATCTACACCTTC.

This chain connects TRBV28 to TRBJ1-3; no definite D call. Trimming took 1 base from V and 0 from J, leaving 7 bases between them. This CDR3 has 15 residues. Germline V lookup: CDR1 MDHEN, CDR2 SYDVKM. CDR3 in amino acids: CASSLSPFSGNTIYF. The CDR3 nucleotides read TGTGCCAGCAGTTTATCCCCCTTCTCTGGAAACACCATATATTTT.

The chain recombines TRBV6-6 with TRBJ1-6; TRBD1 might be the D (5 bases). V was trimmed by 7 bases and J by 9 bases, leaving 13 bases between them. Germline V lookup: CDR1 MNHNY, CDR2 SVGAGI (reference sequence). CDR3 length equals 13 residues. The CDR3 region is CASTTIGGSPLHF. DNA of the CDR3: TGTGCCAGCACCACCATTGGGGGTTCACCCCTCCACTTT.

In the case of this clonotype: An end of the junction differs from the germline gene, which may be a read error. CDR3 nucleotide sequence: TGTGCCAGCTCACCTAACCAAGAGAGCCAGTACTTC. It specifies CASSPNQESQYF. The chain links TRBV18 to TRBJ2-5; D uncertain. The germline gives CDR1 KGHSH, CDR2 LQKENI. The CDR3 sequence is 12 residues long.

This clonotype was seen ten or more times. The V gene is TRBV20-1, the J gene TRBJ2-4; the D is unclear. V was shortened by 1 base and J by 2 bases, with 3 bases between the two germline ends. Per germline, CDR1 DFQATT and CDR2 SNEGSKA (reference sequence). The CDR3 runs 12 residues. This CDR3 is CSARGPKNIQYF. Here the CDR3 DNA reads TGCAGTGCTAGAGGGCCCAAAAACATTCAGTACTTC.

The chain carries TRBV6-1 and TRBJ2-1; 8 positions agree with TRBD2. Germline loops: CDR1 MNHNS, CDR2 SASEGT. V gave up 10 bases and J gave up 2 bases; unmatched junction bases: 7. The CDR3 totals 14 residues. For the CDR3, the DNA is TGTGCCAACAGCGGGAGCGGCCCCTACAATGAGCAGTTCTTC. Its protein is CANSGSGPYNEQFF.

The chain joins TRBV12-3 or TRBV12-4 to TRBJ1-5, with 10 bases lining up with TRBD1. Trimming took 6 bases from V and 5 from J; bases not matched to a gene: 7. The CDR3 is made up of 15 amino acids. The CDR3 sequence: CASRSGQGGDQPQHF. In DNA form, the CDR3 reads TGTGCCAGCAGATCAGGACAGGGGGGGGATCAGCCCCAGCATTTT.

V is TRBV20-1 and J is TRBJ2-7; 15 bases map to TRBD2. V shed 6 bases and J 0 bases; nucleotides not matched to a gene: 6. The CDR3 has 16 amino acids. CDR1 DFQATT and CDR2 SNEGSKA come from the germline V gene (reference sequence). The CDR3 region is CSAPGLAGGSSYEQYF. The CDR3, as DNA: TGCAGTGCCCCGGGACTAGCGGGGGGCAGCTCCTACGAGCAGTACTTC.

This clonotype was counted only a few times. The rearrangement uses TRBV6-6 and TRBJ2-5; 11 nucleotides match TRBD2. CDR1 MNHNY and CDR2 SVGAGI come from the germline V gene (reference sequence). After removal of 8 bases from V and 1 base from J, the junction contained 3 bases not matched to a gene. This CDR3 spans 14 amino acids. The CDR3 coding sequence is TGTGCCAGCCGGGGACTAGCGGTCCAAGAGACCCAGTACTTC. Amino acid sequence: CASRGLAVQETQYF.

This clonotype was seen many times. The V gene is TRBV25-1, the J gene TRBJ2-4; TRBD1 matches at 7 bases. This CDR3 is built from 19 residues. Losses at the gene ends were 2 bases for V and 0 bases for J; bases not matched to a gene: 13. Germline CDR1 and CDR2: MGHDK and SYGVNS. The DNA of the CDR3 is TGTGCCAGCAGTGAAAGGGACAGTCAGTCCTTTCTAGCCAAAAACATTCAGTACTTC. This encodes CASSERDSQSFLAKNIQYF.

This chain joins TRBV11-2 and TRBJ2-5; TRBD2 might be the D (5 bases). Germline CDR1 reads SGHAT; CDR2 reads FQNNGV. There are 15 residues in the CDR3. The ends were cut back, 5 bases at V and 5 bases at J, with 18 bases in the middle. The CDR3 DNA is TGTGCCAGCAGCCTCCGGTACTCGGAGCGGGAGACCCAGTACTTC. This sequence encodes CASSLRYSERETQYF.

This clonotype has more than one count but fewer than ten. The V call is TRBV20-1, the J call TRBJ1-5, with TRBD1 as a possible D gene (6 bases). Germline CDR1 reads DFQATT; CDR2 reads SNEGSKA (reference sequence). The V and J ends lost 0 bases and 4 bases respectively, with 16 bases between them. CDR3 length: 16 residues. CDR3 region: CSARDRAGAPNQPQHF. The DNA of the CDR3 is TGCAGTGCTAGAGATAGAGCGGGGGCCCCTAATCAGCCCCAGCATTTT.

This clonotype was counted a few times. This chain joins TRBV20-1 and TRBJ2-1, with a weak D call TRBD2 (5 bases). This CDR3 comprises 14 residues. Trimming pared 6 bases from V and 9 bases from J, leaving 21 bases between. Germline V gene sequence: CDR1 DFQATT, CDR2 SNEGSKA (reference sequence). The CDR3: CSARRAGISSEQFF. The CDR3, as DNA: TGCAGTGCACGGCGGGCCGGGATCAGTAGTGAGCAGTTCTTC.

The chain recombines TRBV4-1 with TRBJ2-2; a weak D match, TRBD1 (5 bases). V lost 1 base, J lost 4 bases, and 10 bases lay in between. Germline CDR1 reads MGHRA; CDR2 reads YSYEKL. This CDR3 contains 15 residues. CDR3 in DNA: TGCGCCAGCAGCCAAGCACTGACAGTCACCGGGGAGCTGTTTTTT. This sequence encodes CASSQALTVTGELFF.

J is TRBJ2-7 and V is TRBV6-5, with 11 bases identical to TRBD1. V dropped 6 bases and J dropped 3; count of bases not matched to a gene: 7. Looked up from germline, CDR1 is MNHEY and CDR2 is SVGAGI. The CDR3 runs to 15 residues. The CDR3 spells CASRSPGTGGYEQYF. The CDR3 nucleotides are TGTGCCAGCAGATCCCCCGGGACAGGGGGCTACGAGCAGTACTTC.

This clonotype was counted between two and nine times. The chain is built from TRBV5-1 and TRBJ2-3; maybe TRBD2 (6 bases). This CDR3 is 15 amino acids long. Germline V gives CDR1 SGHRS, CDR2 YFSETQ. V was trimmed by 0 bases and J by 4 bases, leaving 12 bases between them. The DNA of the CDR3 is TGCGCCAGCAGCTTGGTCAAAGGAGGGGCAGATACGCAGTATTTT. Translating it yields CASSLVKGGADTQYF.

This chain joins TRBV27 and TRBJ2-3, with a weak D call TRBD2 (5 bases). Germline-derived CDR1 and CDR2 are MNHEY and SMNVEV (reference sequence). This CDR3 spans 14 amino acids. With 9 bases removed from V and 6 bases from J, the gap between germline ends came to 19 bases. In nucleotides, the CDR3 is TGTGCCAGTCGCCGGACTCCCCGCGATGATACGCAGTATTTT. Protein product: CASRRTPRDDTQYF.

This rearrangement joins TRBV7-9 to TRBJ2-1, with D maybe TRBD1 (6 bases). CDR1 and CDR2 (germline): SEHNR, FQNEAQ (reference sequence). V was shortened by 1 base and J by 10 bases, with 20 bases between the two germline ends. The CDR3 loop spans 16 amino acids. In nucleotides, the CDR3 is TGTGCCAGCAGCTTAGTGACAGGTTCCCTCTCCTACGAGCAGTTCTTC. Translated, it gives CASSLVTGSLSYEQFF.

This rearrangement joins TRBV6-2 or TRBV6-3 to TRBJ2-5, with D maybe TRBD2 (5 bases). Germline V gene data show CDR1 as MNHEY and CDR2 as SVGEGT. V was cut by 2 bases and J by 11 bases, with 12 bases left in between. The CDR3 covers 12 residues. The CDR3: CASSYGENEQYF. CDR3 DNA sequence: TGTGCCAGCAGTTACGGGGAGAATGAGCAGTACTTC.

V and J are TRBV20-1 and TRBJ2-7; 7 bases line up with TRBD2. The J call could be wrong; TRBJ2-4 is a better fit for the DNA end. Per germline, CDR1 DFQATT and CDR2 SNEGSKA (reference sequence). CDR3 size: 15 residues. For the CDR3, the DNA is TGCAGTGCTAACCCGACTAGCCCCTCGGGGGGCATTCAGTACTTC. Translation: CSANPTSPSGGIQYF.

Only a few counts were recorded for this clonotype. The CDR3 nucleotides read TGCGCCAGCAGCCAAGCCGGGGTGGGCACAGATACGCAGTATTTT. It yields the protein CASSQAGVGTDTQYF. The V call is TRBV4-1, the J call TRBJ2-3, with D tentatively TRBD2 (5 bases). Germline V gene data show CDR1 as MGHRA and CDR2 as YSYEKL. The CDR3 is 15 residues long. V lost 1 base and J 1 base, leaving 9 bases between the germline ends.

In its sample, this clonotype was seen a few times. This chain joins TRBV19 and TRBJ1-2, with D uncertain. V was shortened by 3 bases and J by 8 bases, with 16 bases between the two germline ends. Germline V CDR1 and CDR2: LNHDA, SQIVND (reference sequence). The CDR3 runs 14 residues. The CDR3 spells CASSIPGITMGYTF. In nucleotides, the CDR3 is TGTGCCAGTAGTATCCCCGGGATAACTATGGGCTACACCTTC.